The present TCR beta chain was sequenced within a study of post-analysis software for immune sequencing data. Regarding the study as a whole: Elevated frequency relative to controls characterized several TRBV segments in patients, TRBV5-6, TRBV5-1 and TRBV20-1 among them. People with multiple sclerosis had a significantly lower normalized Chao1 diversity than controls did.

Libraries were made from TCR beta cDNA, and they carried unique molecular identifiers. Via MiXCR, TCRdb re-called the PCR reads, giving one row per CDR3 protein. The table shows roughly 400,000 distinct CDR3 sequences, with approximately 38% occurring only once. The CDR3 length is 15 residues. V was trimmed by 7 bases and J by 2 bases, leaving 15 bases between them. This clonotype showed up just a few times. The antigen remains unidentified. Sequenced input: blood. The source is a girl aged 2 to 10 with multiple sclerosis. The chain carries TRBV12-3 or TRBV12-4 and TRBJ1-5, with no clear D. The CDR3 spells CASTQLLAGNQPQHF. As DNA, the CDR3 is TGTGCCAGCACCCAGCTGTTGGCAGGCAATCAGCCCCAGCATTTT.